This TCR beta chain derives from a study of vaccination and CD4 T cells after COVID-19 (dated by TCRdb to between 2021 and 2023). Background on the whole study: Every convalescent patient had a positive nasal swab PCR test for SARS-CoV-2, with mild disease in several patients and severe disease in one. The spike-specific CD4+ TCR repertoire was compared before and after mRNA vaccination in under 11 COVID-19 convalescent patients and a handful of infection-naive healthy vaccine recipients. The time from the second vaccine dose to post-vaccine blood sampling had a median of around 72 days and ranged from roughly 13 to 241 days. For a few convalescent patients, samples were collected at an early post-vaccination timepoint (day 14) as well as at a late post-vaccination timepoint (days 161 to 241). Post-COVID blood samples from convalescent patients were collected a median of around 110 days after diagnosis, with a range of roughly 35 to 161 days. The convalescent cohort included six males and four females, with two Hispanic individuals, seven Caucasians, two Asians and one multiracial person. Each participant got two doses of either the Pfizer-BioNTech BNT162b2 vaccine (n=8) or the Moderna mRNA-1273 vaccine (n=2).

On this clonotype itself: What antigen it recognizes has not been identified. Base qualities were left out, and no much larger clone turns up one base away.

The investigation overall reported the following: Nearly all vaccine-specific clones in convalescent patients (304 of 307) were mono-reactive for SARS-CoV-2 spike rather than cross-reactive with common cold coronaviruses. Among the post-vaccine SARS-CoV-2-reactive clones in convalescent patients, a median about 86% showed up only after vaccination, which suggests vaccine-specific priming. The study included relatively few convalescent patients and did not analyze early timepoints after natural infection. The median count of SARS-CoV-2-reactive clonotypes went up from about 23 after infection to a few dozen after vaccination, although the change was not significant.

The protocol used for the library was PCR. Sequencing was carried out with an Illumina iSeq 100. The authors processed their data as follows. Non-productive sequences were removed, and CDR3s that did not start with C, did not end with F or W, or were shorter than 7 amino acids were discarded. CDR3 homology was assessed with Levenshtein distances (stringdist) and unrooted phylogenetic trees (ape) in R version 3.6.1. TCRdb reprocessed the public reads (quality trimming at Q25 with fastp, clone calling with MiXCR) and kept in-frame beta chains. Every CDR3 protein is listed once, alongside the most common genes and DNA of its rows. The V and J calls were determined by TCRdb, not by the authors. This sample is represented by around 31,000 distinct CDR3 sequences; approximately 49% of them were singletons. Of the sample, 5.8% falls within the top ten clones. There are 15 amino acids in the CDR3, from cysteine to phenylalanine inclusive. The only DNA kept is the CDR3, 45 bases in frame from the first base. CDR1 MGHRA and CDR2 YSYEKL are derived from the germline V gene. Trimming takes 3 bases off V and 7 bases off J; junction bases not matched to a gene: 10.

The time point label, read with the paper, signifies: late sampling 161 to 241 days after vaccination in a few convalescent patients. The convalescent patients' positive SARS-CoV-2 PCR tests were from March to December 2020, which was before the Alpha, Beta and Delta variants emerged in the United States. PBMCs were separated from whole blood using Ficoll-Paque Plus gradient centrifugation and then either used fresh or cryopreserved at -140C. The chain is encoded by TRBV4-1 joined to TRBJ2-7; 9 bases in the junction line up with TRBD2. Source: CD4+ T cells from blood, taken about 7 months after SARS-CoV-2 vaccination. The clonotype was recovered from a human donor who had recovered from COVID-19. The nucleotide sequence reads as follows: TGCGCCAGCAGCCACGAAGGGCTAGCGGGAAGAGAGCAGTACTTC. This sequence encodes CASSHEGLAGREQYF.